The 27 T cell receptor beta chains presented below share a single source sample, sequenced in a study of graft-versus-host responses after intestinal transplantation. These receptors' targets are unknown. Clones were sequenced by immunoSEQ multiplex PCR, and TCRdb holds only the in-frame ones, with some missing. Found here are approximately 85,000 clones, under 95% of them singletons; the top ten hold 7% to 9.5%. This specimen consisted of unstimulated CD8+ T cells sorted from spleen or lymph node cells, obtained before transplant. These receptors were taken from a human donor who was the organ donor for an intestinal transplant.

The rearrangement joins TRBV6-1 to TRBJ1-1; unclear D gene. The CDR3 length is 13 residues. The germline CDR1 and CDR2 sequences are MNHNS and SASEGT. Trimming removed 3 bases from V and 10 bases from J, with 15 bases in between. The CDR3 sequence is CASSDYAWLGAFF. The DNA for the CDR3 is TGTGCCAGCAGTGATTACGCCTGGTTGGGAGCTTTCTTT.

The V gene is TRBV4-1, the J gene TRBJ1-1, with D hard to call. From germline, CDR1 is MGHRA and CDR2 YSYEKL. CDR3 length equals 14 residues. V lost 0 bases and J 6 bases, leaving 11 bases between the germline ends. The CDR3 coding sequence is TGCGCCAGCAGCCAAGATCAAACCGGGGCTGAAGCTTTCTTT. Residues: CASSQDQTGAEAFF.

The chain employs TRBV2 and TRBJ2-7, with no clear D. The CDR3 length is 15 residues. In germline, CDR1 is SNHLY, CDR2 FYNNEI. The V end was cut by 7 bases, the J end by 0 bases, with 16 bases between. Written as DNA, the CDR3 is TGTGCCAGCACCCGGGCGCGGAGATCCTCCTACGAGCAGTACTTC. This sequence encodes CASTRARRSSYEQYF.

The J gene is TRBJ1-1, the V gene TRBV27, with unresolved D. This CDR3 region has 13 residues. CDR1 and CDR2 (germline): MNHEY, SMNVEV (reference sequence). Trimming removed 3 bases at V and 3 bases at J, with 8 bases between. The CDR3, as DNA: TGTGCCAGCAGTTTGAGTGGGGACACTGAAGCTTTCTTT. It specifies CASSLSGDTEAFF.

The chain links TRBV7-9 to TRBJ2-2; no definite D call. The CDR3 covers 17 residues. V lost 2 bases and J 4 bases, leaving 17 bases between the germline ends. Germline-derived CDR1 and CDR2 are SEHNR and FQNEAQ (reference sequence). In DNA, the CDR3 is TGTGCCAGCAGCTTATCTGCAGGCGAGACCCCCACCGGGGAGCTGTTTTTT. Protein product: CASSLSAGETPTGELFF.

This clone was seen a single time. The chain recombines TRBV19 with TRBJ2-3; D gene unclear. The CDR3 is made up of 13 amino acids. The germline gives CDR1 LNHDA, CDR2 SQIVND (reference sequence). The germline V and J ends were trimmed by 1 base and 6 bases, with 8 bases remaining between them. The CDR3 sequence: CASSIVTTDTQYF. CDR3 coding DNA: TGTGCCAGTAGTATAGTGACGACGGATACGCAGTATTTT.

This chain uses TRBV19 with TRBJ2-3; D gene unclear. Per germline, CDR1 LNHDA and CDR2 SQIVND (reference sequence). The CDR3 has 13 residues. V lost 5 bases to trimming and J lost 6 bases, with 12 bases between them. The CDR3 DNA reads TGTGCCAGTAGTCCAGACCTTTGGGATACGCAGTATTTT. Translating gives CASSPDLWDTQYF.

The CDR3 coding sequence is TGTGCCAGCAGCCCGGACGGTCTTGATGGCTACACCTTC. It is translated as CASSPDGLDGYTF. This chain uses TRBV5-8 with TRBJ1-2; D is unclear. Germline lookup yields CDR1 SGHTS and CDR2 YDEGEE. The V and J ends lost 4 bases and 6 bases respectively, with 13 bases between them. This CDR3 is 13 amino acids long.

J is TRBJ2-7 and V is TRBV28; no definite D call. The CDR3 sequence is 14 residues long. Germline CDR1 reads MDHEN; CDR2 reads SYDVKM. Trimming shortened V by 6 bases and J by 1 base, and 13 bases separated the two germline ends. CDR3 sequence: CASSLPGRSYEQYF. The CDR3 coding sequence is TGTGCCAGCAGCCTCCCGGGCAGATCCTACGAGCAGTACTTC.

The rearrangement joins TRBV5-1 to TRBJ2-3; 8 nucleotides match TRBD2. Germline V gives CDR1 SGHRS, CDR2 YFSETQ. Trimming at V came to 4 bases and at J to 1 base, leaving 11 bases not matched to a gene. CDR3 length equals 17 residues. The CDR3 nucleotides read TGCGCCAGCAGCCCCCGGACTAGCTCAAAGGGCACAGATACGCAGTATTTT. Translating it yields CASSPRTSSKGTDTQYF.

CDR3 residues: CASSMMGRGGMETQYF. Written as DNA, the CDR3 is TGTGCCAGTAGTATGATGGGACGGGGTGGTATGGAGACCCAGTACTTC. The rearrangement links TRBV19 to TRBJ2-5; D tentatively fits TRBD1 or TRBD2 (5 bases each). This CDR3 has 16 residues. Germline assignment: CDR1 LNHDA and CDR2 SQIVND (reference sequence). Deletions cut 3 bases from V and 5 bases from J, with 19 bases between.

This clone was recorded only once. This sequence joins TRBV30 and TRBJ2-1; no clear D. V was clipped by 1 base and J by 0 bases, with 10 bases between them. This CDR3 spans 15 amino acids. CDR1 and CDR2 (germline): GTSNPN, SVGIG (reference sequence). The CDR3 nucleotides read TGTGCCTGGAGTGGGGGTGAAGGCTCCTACAATGAGCAGTTCTTC. Residues: CAWSGGEGSYNEQFF.

The gene calls are TRBV12-2 and TRBJ1-2. TRBV12-2 is described as a pseudogene. The CDR3 covers 13 residues. CDR3 sequence: CASRLALVGGYTF. The CDR3, as DNA: TGTGCAAGTCGCTTAGCTTTAGTCGGTGGCTACACCTTC.

Worth noting for this clone: This clone may be a read error of a much larger clone one base away. The same CDR3 can be traced to other DNA sequences in this sample. The J gene is TRBJ2-2, the V gene TRBV7-9, with D unresolved. The ends were cut back, 4 bases at V and 4 bases at J, with 4 bases in the middle. CDR1 SEHNR and CDR2 FQNEAQ come from the germline V gene (reference sequence). The CDR3 runs to 12 residues. The CDR3 reads CASSSFTGELFF. CDR3 DNA: TGTGCCAGCAGCTCTTTCACCGGGGAGCTGTTTTTT.

The chain has TRBV5-6 and TRBJ2-4, with 7 bases aligning to TRBD2. Germline V gives CDR1 SGHDT, CDR2 YYEEEE. Trimming cost V 4 bases and J 13 bases; bases outside gene matches: 17. The CDR3 extends over 15 amino acids. This chain's CDR3 is CASSPSGSGVQPQYF. The CDR3 nucleotides are TGTGCCAGCAGCCCATCGGGGAGCGGGGTGCAACCACAGTACTTC.

The chain employs TRBV7-3 and TRBJ2-3, with 9 bases aligning to TRBD1. Germline lookup yields CDR1 SGHTA and CDR2 FQGTGA. The CDR3 totals 16 residues. V gave up 5 bases and J gave up 0 bases; unmatched junction bases: 6. CDR3 bases: TGTGCCAGCAGCGTGGGACAGGGCCTCAGCACAGATACGCAGTATTTT. It translates to CASSVGQGLSTDTQYF.

The rearrangement links TRBV6-5 to TRBJ1-1; 7 nucleotides match TRBD1. Per the germline V gene, CDR1 is MNHEY and CDR2 is SVGAGI. This CDR3 region has 12 residues. The V and J ends lost 3 bases and 10 bases, in that order; junction bases with no gene match: 5. The CDR3 spells CASSYPGQRAFF. The CDR3 DNA is TGTGCCAGCAGTTATCCGGGACAGAGAGCTTTCTTT.

In the case of this clone: The same CDR3 arises from other DNA sequences in this sample as well. This chain joins TRBV7-9 and TRBJ2-3, with D tentatively TRBD2 (5 bases). This CDR3 has 13 residues. V was clipped by 5 bases and J by 4 bases, with 10 bases between them. The germline V gene has CDR1 SEHNR and CDR2 FQNEAQ (reference sequence). CDR3 sequence (DNA): TGTGCCAGCAGCCCTACGCGGGCAGATACGCAGTATTTT. This encodes CASSPTRADTQYF.

The V call is TRBV19, the J call TRBJ2-3, with TRBD1 matching 7 bases. V dropped 7 bases and J dropped 5; count of bases not matched to a gene: 9. Germline loops: CDR1 LNHDA, CDR2 SQIVND (reference sequence). The CDR3 is 14 amino acids. CDR3 in DNA: TGTGCCAGTAAAGACAGGGAGTTTGGAGATACGCAGTATTTT. Amino acids: CASKDREFGDTQYF.

This chain connects TRBV11-2 to TRBJ2-1; 13 nucleotides line up with TRBD2. The CDR3 extends over 15 amino acids. Germline V lookup: CDR1 SGHAT, CDR2 FQNNGV. Trimming removed 5 bases from V and 10 bases from J; junction bases left unmatched: 8. The CDR3 nucleotides read TGTGCCAGCAGCCCCGGATTGGGACTAGCGGGGGAGCAGTTCTTC. Protein product: CASSPGLGLAGEQFF.

The genes are TRBV27 and TRBJ1-3, with D possibly TRBD1 on 6 matching bases. The CDR3 extends over 15 amino acids. Germline lookup yields CDR1 MNHEY and CDR2 SMNVEV (reference sequence). Trimming removed 6 bases from V and 1 base from J, with 13 bases in between. The CDR3 coding sequence is TGTGCCAGCAGCCAAGGACAGAATTCTGGAAACACCATATATTTT. As protein: CASSQGQNSGNTIYF.

The rearrangement joins TRBV4-2 to TRBJ2-7; TRBD2 matches at 10 bases. The CDR3 runs to 16 residues. J lost 1 base, V lost 3 bases, and 6 bases had no gene match. Germline CDR1 reads LGHNA; CDR2 reads YNFKEQ. The CDR3 nucleotides read TGTGCCAGCAGCCACGTTACTAGCGGGGAATCCTACGAGCAGTACTTC. This encodes CASSHVTSGESYEQYF.

Note on this clone: The same CDR3 can be traced to other DNA sequences in this sample. This chain connects TRBV27 to TRBJ2-5, with 7 bases matching TRBD1. This CDR3 contains 14 residues. The germline CDR1 and CDR2 sequences are MNHEY and SMNVEV (reference sequence). The trim removed 3 bases at V and 6 bases at J, leaving 7 bases unmatched. The DNA of the CDR3 is TGTGCCAGCAGTTTCCTAGGACAGGAGAAGACCCAGTACTTC. This sequence encodes CASSFLGQEKTQYF.

The V and J genes are TRBV6-1 and TRBJ2-1, with 8 bases lining up with TRBD2. Germline lookup yields CDR1 MNHNS and CDR2 SASEGT. The CDR3 is 12 residues long. V shed 10 bases, J shed 12 bases, and the junction held 11 bases outside the gene matches. CDR3 protein: CANTDGRGGQFF. The CDR3 region has the DNA TGTGCCAATACGGACGGCCGGGGGGGGCAGTTCTTC.

The rearrangement links TRBV5-6 to TRBJ2-5, with TRBD1 as a possible D gene (5 bases). The CDR3 contains 14 residues. V was trimmed by 4 bases and J by 1 base, leaving 11 bases between them. CDR1 SGHDT and CDR2 YYEEEE come from the germline V gene. This chain's CDR3 is CASSVLQVQETQYF. CDR3 bases: TGTGCCAGCAGCGTTCTACAGGTCCAAGAGACCCAGTACTTC. Drawing the rest from reference TRBV5-6 and TRBJ2-5, the complete variable domain is DAGVTQSPTHLIKTRGQQVTLRCSPKSGHDTVSWYQQALGQGPQFIFQYYEEEERQRGNFPDRFSGHQFPNYSSELNVNALLLGDSALYLCASSVLQVQETQYFGPGTRLLVL.

The J gene is TRBJ2-7, the V gene TRBV27, with 8 bases that match TRBD1. CDR1 and CDR2 from the germline V gene are MNHEY and SMNVEV (reference sequence). The V segment lost 5 bases and the J segment 6 bases; nucleotides outside the gene matches: 9. This CDR3 region has 14 residues. The CDR3: CASSAQGAGGEQYF. CDR3 coding DNA: TGTGCCAGCAGTGCCCAGGGGGCCGGGGGCGAGCAGTACTTC.

This sequence joins TRBV12-5 and TRBJ1-1, with 10 nucleotides matching TRBD1. The CDR3 totals 17 residues. The V and J ends lost 0 bases and 4 bases, in that order; junction bases with no gene match: 8. Germline CDR1 is LGHNT and CDR2 is FRNRAP. This CDR3 is CASGLVRGTGDFTEAFF. The CDR3 nucleotides are TGTGCTAGTGGTTTGGTCCGCGGGACAGGGGATTTCACTGAAGCTTTCTTT. The full variable domain, completed using reference TRBV12-5 and TRBJ1-1, is DARVTQTPRHKVTEMGQEVTMRCQPILGHNTVFWYRQTMMQGLELLAYFRNRAPLDDSGMPKDRFSAEMPDATLATLKIQPSEPRDSAVYFCASGLVRGTGDFTEAFFGQGTRLTVV.